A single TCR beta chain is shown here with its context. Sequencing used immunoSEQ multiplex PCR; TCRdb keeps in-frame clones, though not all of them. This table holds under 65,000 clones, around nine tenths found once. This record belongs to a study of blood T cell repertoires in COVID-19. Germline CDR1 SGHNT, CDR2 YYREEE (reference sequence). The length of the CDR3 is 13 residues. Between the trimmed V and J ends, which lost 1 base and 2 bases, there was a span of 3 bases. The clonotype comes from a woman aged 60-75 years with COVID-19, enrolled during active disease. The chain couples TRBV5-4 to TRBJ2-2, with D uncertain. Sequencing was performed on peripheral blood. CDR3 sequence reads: CASSLPNTGELFF. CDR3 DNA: TGTGCCAGCAGCTTGCCTAACACCGGGGAGCTGTTTTTT.